Each of the 9 T cell receptor beta chains below was sequenced from the same sample in a study of shared clonotypes between healthy human individuals. The data were produced by immunoSEQ multiplex PCR, yet TCRdb's version contains in-frame clones alone and is incomplete. The table lists 500,000 to 700,000 clones, around 96% of them singletons, with over 0.095% in the top ten. Naive CD8 cells comprised CD45RO-negative, CCR7-positively selected cells, excluding terminally differentiated effector memory CD45RA+ cells. The source material was naive CD8+ T cells sorted from blood. These receptors originate from a woman younger than 45 in good health.

This chain links TRBV6-5 with TRBJ1-2; D not resolved. This CDR3 comprises 16 residues. CDR1 MNHEY and CDR2 SVGAGI come from the germline V gene. The V end was cut by 2 bases, the J end by 3 bases, with 16 bases between. Here the CDR3 reads CASSYQPGSLYYGYTF. The DNA for the CDR3 is TGTGCCAGCAGTTACCAGCCGGGCTCGCTGTACTATGGCTACACCTTC.

The V and J genes are TRBV7-9 and TRBJ1-5; TRBD1 is a possible D gene (6 bases). Trimming took 5 bases from V and 7 from J, leaving 18 bases between them. CDR1 and CDR2 (germline): SEHNR, FQNEAQ (reference sequence). The CDR3 consists of 15 residues. This CDR3 is CASSDGRGLKQPQHF. CDR3 nucleotides: TGTGCCAGCAGCGATGGGCGGGGGCTTAAGCAGCCCCAGCATTTT.

The rearrangement links TRBV15 to TRBJ2-7, with D hard to call. The CDR3 loop spans 14 amino acids. The V gene's germline CDR1 is LNHNV and CDR2 YYDKDF (reference sequence). Deletions cut 1 base from V and 7 bases from J, with 14 bases between. In DNA, the CDR3 is TGTGCCACCAGCAGAGCTGCCCAGTCAGGAGAGCAGTACTTC. Its protein is CATSRAAQSGEQYF. Filled out from reference TRBV15 and TRBJ2-7, the complete variable domain reads DAMVIQNPRYQVTQFGKPVTLSCSQTLNHNVMYWYQQKSSQAPKLLFHYYDKDFNNEADTPDNFQSRRPNTSFCFLDIRSPGLGDTAMYLCATSRAAQSGEQYFGPGTRLTVT.

The chain has TRBV27 and TRBJ2-7; D not resolved. The V gene's germline CDR1 is MNHEY and CDR2 SMNVEV (reference sequence). Trimming stripped 5 bases from V and 4 bases from J, with 12 bases between. This CDR3 region has 13 residues. For the CDR3, the DNA is TGTGCCAGCAGTCACTCCGTGCGGTACGAGCAGTACTTC. It translates to CASSHSVRYEQYF.

As for this clone: The same CDR3 is also encoded by other DNA sequences in this sample. V and J are TRBV27 and TRBJ1-5; D not certain. V dropped 2 bases and J dropped 3 bases, with 8 bases sitting between them. This CDR3 spans 14 amino acids. CDR1 and CDR2 from the germline V gene are MNHEY and SMNVEV (reference sequence). The CDR3 sequence: CASSLRGYNQPQHF. In DNA, the CDR3 is TGTGCCAGCAGTTTACGGGGATACAATCAGCCCCAGCATTTT.

The chain links TRBV9 to TRBJ2-1; perhaps TRBD1 as D (6 bases). The CDR3 covers 12 residues. Trimming took 4 bases from V and 9 from J, leaving 11 bases between them. From germline, CDR1 is SGDLS and CDR2 YYNGEE. CDR3 sequence: CASSTGSGEQFF. The CDR3, as DNA: TGTGCCAGCAGCACAGGGTCCGGTGAGCAGTTCTTC.

The chain combines TRBV7-8 with TRBJ2-7, with TRBD1 identical over 7 bases. CDR3 length: 16 residues. CDR1 is SGHVS and CDR2 is FQNEAQ in the germline V gene. V lost 1 base, J lost 4 bases, and 10 bases stayed unmatched. CDR3 sequence: CASSLEGADVRYEQYF. For the CDR3, the DNA is TGTGCCAGCAGCTTAGAGGGGGCAGACGTCCGGTACGAGCAGTACTTC.

DNA for the CDR3: TGTGCCAGCAGCTTAACGGGGGCTGATACGCAGTATTTT. Translation: CASSLTGADTQYF. The V call is TRBV7-3, the J call TRBJ2-3; D possibly corresponds to TRBD1 (6 bases). The ends were cut back, 0 bases at V and 6 bases at J, with 7 bases in the middle. This CDR3 contains 13 residues. CDR1 and CDR2 (germline): SGHTA, FQGTGA. The complete variable domain, with remaining parts taken from reference TRBV7-3 and TRBJ2-3, reads GAGVSQTPSNKVTEKGKYVELRCDPISGHTALYWYRQSLGQGPEFLIYFQGTGAADDSGLPNDRFFAVRPEGSVSTLKIQRTERGDSAVYLCASSLTGADTQYFGPGTRLTVL.

The chain couples TRBV29-1 to TRBJ2-7, with TRBD2 identical over 8 bases. This CDR3 spans 13 amino acids. Germline CDR1 reads SQVTM; CDR2 reads ANQGSEA. With V trimmed by 4 bases and J by 6 bases, 8 bases remained unmatched. The CDR3 loop reads CSVVREGFSEQYF. DNA for the CDR3: TGCAGCGTTGTCCGGGAGGGGTTTTCCGAGCAGTACTTC.